The 23 T cell receptor beta chains presented below share a single source sample, sequenced in a study of Tregs in tolerant kidney transplant recipients. Here immunoSEQ multiplex PCR was the method, and the copy in TCRdb shows in-frame clones only, minus some. Seen here are under 95,000 clones, 80% to 95% observed once, and the top ten hold around 0.32%. Sequencing was performed on Tregs from blood, taken before the transplant. Receptor source: a human donor who received a combined kidney and bone marrow transplant.

This clone was recorded a few times. The J gene is TRBJ1-4, the V gene TRBV14, with D uncertain. In germline, CDR1 is SGHDN, CDR2 FVKESK. Trimming shortened V by 1 base and J by 9 bases, and 9 bases separated the two germline ends. CDR3 length: 13 amino acids. CDR3 sequence: CASSQGAFKKLFF. The CDR3 DNA is TGTGCCAGCAGCCAAGGCGCTTTCAAAAAACTGTTTTTT.

J is TRBJ2-7 and V is TRBV15; unclear D gene. The CDR3 runs 14 residues. Trimming stripped 0 bases from V and 0 bases from J, with 6 bases between. Germline CDR1 reads LNHNV; CDR2 reads YYDKDF (reference sequence). The CDR3 region has the DNA TGTGCCACCAGCAGAGAACATCTCTCCTACGAGCAGTACTTC. It codes for CATSREHLSYEQYF. Using reference TRBV15 and TRBJ2-7 for the parts outside the CDR3, the full variable domain is DAMVIQNPRYQVTQFGKPVTLSCSQTLNHNVMYWYQQKSSQAPKLLFHYYDKDFNNEADTPDNFQSRRPNTSFCFLDIRSPGLGDTAMYLCATSREHLSYEQYFGPGTRLTVT.

The V and J genes are TRBV7-2 and TRBJ2-3; D is uncertain. The V end was cut by 7 bases, the J end by 1 base, with 9 bases between. The CDR3 covers 13 residues. Germline CDR1 and CDR2: SGHTA and FQGNSA. The DNA for the CDR3 is TGTGCCAGCACCACAAGGGGCACAGATACGCAGTATTTT. Translating it yields CASTTRGTDTQYF.

The chain recombines TRBV30 with TRBJ1-2; 7 bases map to TRBD1. J gave up 4 bases and V 0 bases, and 8 bases lay outside the gene matches. The CDR3 is 15 residues long. Germline V gene lookup returns CDR1 GTSNPN and CDR2 SVGIG (reference sequence). CDR3: CAWSVGVGGVYGYTF. The CDR3 nucleotides are TGTGCCTGGAGTGTAGGAGTAGGGGGCGTCTATGGCTACACCTTC.

This clone was detected only once. The chain employs TRBV28 and TRBJ1-2; no reliable D call. Trimming removed 5 bases at V and 4 bases at J, with 17 bases between. The CDR3 is 15 residues long. Germline values: CDR1 MDHEN, CDR2 SYDVKM. The CDR3 sequence: CASSPLQTWVYGYTF. The DNA of the CDR3 is TGTGCCAGCAGTCCCCTCCAGACTTGGGTCTATGGCTACACCTTC.

As concerns this clone: One end of the junction fails to match germline, which may point to a read error. This chain uses TRBV28 with TRBJ2-1; TRBD2 agrees at 12 bases. Germline lookup yields CDR1 MDHEN and CDR2 SYDVKM. The CDR3 consists of 18 residues. In DNA form, the CDR3 reads TGTGCCGGCAGTTCTCTCTCTCATCAACTAGCGGGAGGATATGAGCAGTTCTTC. Encoded protein: CAGSSLSHQLAGGYEQFF.

The chain couples TRBV6-1 to TRBJ1-2, with D possibly matching TRBD1 (5 bases). The CDR3 is 12 amino acids. The germline V gene has CDR1 MNHNS and CDR2 SASEGT. V lost 5 bases and J 8 bases, leaving 12 bases between the germline ends. The CDR3 sequence is CASSPGWHGYTF. The CDR3 nucleotides read TGTGCCAGCAGTCCAGGGTGGCACGGCTACACCTTC.

V is TRBV19 and J is TRBJ2-1; 9 nucleotides agree with TRBD1. V shed 3 bases, J shed 5 bases, and the junction held 8 bases outside the gene matches. Per germline, CDR1 LNHDA and CDR2 SQIVND (reference sequence). The CDR3 spans 16 residues. In DNA form, the CDR3 reads TGTGCCAGTAGTATGAGGGGCGACAGGGGGAACAATGAGCAGTTCTTC. It specifies CASSMRGDRGNNEQFF.

The genes are TRBV9 and TRBJ2-4; perhaps TRBD2 as D (6 bases). Germline CDR1 SGDLS, CDR2 YYNGEE. This CDR3 region has 15 residues. The germline V and J ends were trimmed by 8 bases and 0 bases, with 15 bases remaining between them. CDR3 sequence (DNA): TGTGCCAGGGGGGGACCAACTCTAGCCAAAAACATTCAGTACTTC. Amino acids: CARGGPTLAKNIQYF.

The chain combines TRBV6-4 with TRBJ1-6; tentative D call: TRBD1 (6 bases). Deletions cut 3 bases from V and 4 bases from J, with 7 bases between. The CDR3 runs to 14 residues. Germline loops: CDR1 MRHNA, CDR2 SNTAGT. CDR3 sequence: CASSDGQYNSPLHF. As DNA, the CDR3 is TGTGCCAGCAGTGATGGACAGTATAATTCACCCCTCCACTTT.

This rearrangement joins TRBV5-4 to TRBJ2-3; tentatively, D is TRBD2 (6 bases). With 2 bases removed from V and 5 bases from J, the gap between germline ends came to 6 bases. The germline V gene encodes CDR1 SGHNT and CDR2 YYREEE (reference sequence). The CDR3 sequence is 12 residues long. For the CDR3, the DNA is TGTGCCAGCAGCTTAGCGGGAGATACGCAGTATTTT. It encodes CASSLAGDTQYF.

The rearrangement links TRBV7-2 to TRBJ2-1; no clear D gene. Trimming took off 2 bases at V and 8 bases at J, with 10 bases between the two ends. Germline V gene sequence: CDR1 SGHTA, CDR2 FQGNSA. The CDR3 loop spans 13 amino acids. CDR3: CASSLYRMDEQFF. DNA for the CDR3: TGTGCCAGCAGCTTATATAGAATGGATGAGCAGTTCTTC. The variable domain in full, with the rest retrieved from reference TRBV7-2 and TRBJ2-1, is GAGVSQSPSNKVTEKGKDVELRCDPISGHTALYWYRQSLGQGLEFLIYFQGNSAPDKSGLPSDRFSAERTGGSVSTLTIQRTQQEDSAVYLCASSLYRMDEQFFGPGTRLTVL.

The rearrangement uses TRBV29-1 and TRBJ2-5; TRBD2 matches at 13 bases. CDR1 and CDR2 (germline): SQVTM, ANQGSEA. CDR3 length: 15 residues. J was trimmed by 5 bases and V by 4 bases; bases with no gene match: 7. The CDR3 region has the DNA TGCAGCGTTGGGACTAGCGGGGGAGTGGCGGAGACCCAGTACTTC. The encoded protein is CSVGTSGGVAETQYF.

This sequence joins TRBV28 and TRBJ2-1; possibly TRBD2 for D (6 bases). The CDR3 runs to 15 residues. Trimming removed 6 bases from V and 0 bases from J, with 12 bases in between. CDR1 is MDHEN, CDR2 SYDVKM, per germline. The CDR3 nucleotides read TGTGCCAGCAGGCCCGGCGGGGCCTCCTACAATGAGCAGTTCTTC. Its protein is CASRPGGASYNEQFF.

This clone has just a few counts. The chain links TRBV5-5 to TRBJ1-2; 7 nucleotides match TRBD1. Germline values: CDR1 SGHKS, CDR2 YYEKEE (reference sequence). The V and J ends lost 2 bases and 2 bases, in that order; junction bases with no gene match: 6. This CDR3 spans 15 amino acids. In DNA, the CDR3 is TGTGCCAGCAGCTTTAGGGGGCAGGGCAACTATGGCTACACCTTC. Amino acid sequence: CASSFRGQGNYGYTF. Together with reference TRBV5-5 and TRBJ1-2, the CDR3 gives the full variable domain: DAGVTQSPTHLIKTRGQQVTLRCSPISGHKSVSWYQQVLGQGPQFIFQYYEKEERGRGNFPDRFSARQFPNYSSELNVNALLLGDSALYLCASSFRGQGNYGYTFGSGTRLTVV.

The genes are TRBV25-1 and TRBJ2-7; weak D call: TRBD2 (5 bases). Germline CDR1 MGHDK, CDR2 SYGVNS. This CDR3 contains 16 residues. V was pared by 5 bases and J by 2 bases, with 19 bases between. This chain's CDR3 is CASSPLGSRGPYEQYF. The CDR3 DNA is TGTGCCAGCAGTCCGCTTGGGTCCCGAGGGCCCTACGAGCAGTACTTC.

The CDR3 DNA is TGTGCCAGCAGTTTAACCAAGTACGAGCAGTACTTC. It encodes CASSLTKYEQYF. The chain combines TRBV28 with TRBJ2-7; D is unresolved. The ends were cut back, 2 bases at V and 4 bases at J, with 6 bases in the middle. Germline CDR1 and CDR2: MDHEN and SYDVKM. The CDR3 contains 12 residues.

The chain recombines TRBV7-8 with TRBJ2-3; 8 bases match TRBD2. From germline, CDR1 is SGHVS and CDR2 FQNEAQ. CDR3 length: 15 residues. V lost 8 bases, J lost 3 bases, and 10 bases stayed unmatched. DNA for the CDR3: TGTGCCAGCTCGAGGAGCGGGAGTACGACAGATACGCAGTATTTT. Translated, it gives CASSRSGSTTDTQYF.

The V and J genes are TRBV6-5 and TRBJ1-1; D gene unclear. Germline CDR1 reads MNHEY; CDR2 reads SVGAGI. V gave up 10 bases and J gave up 0 bases, with 6 bases separating them. This CDR3 has 11 amino acids. The CDR3 sequence: CATFMNTEAFF. The CDR3 region has the DNA TGTGCCACCTTCATGAACACTGAAGCTTTCTTT.

This rearrangement joins TRBV6-6 to TRBJ2-3; 10 positions agree with TRBD2. This CDR3 comprises 16 residues. From germline, CDR1 is MNHNY and CDR2 SVGAGI (reference sequence). The junction had 6 bases not matched to a gene; V was cut back by 5 bases and J by 1 base. As DNA, the CDR3 is TGTGCCAGCAGTCCTGGACTAGCGGTTCGCACAGATACGCAGTATTTT. Its protein is CASSPGLAVRTDTQYF.

In its sample, this clone was seen a few times. The chain employs TRBV7-2 and TRBJ1-2; 10 bases are shared with TRBD1. Looked up from germline, CDR1 is SGHTA and CDR2 is FQGNSA. Losses at the gene ends were 1 base for V and 5 bases for J; bases not matched to a gene: 7. The CDR3 loop spans 16 amino acids. The CDR3 region has the DNA TGTGCCAGCAGCTTAGAGACAGGGGGCGAGGTATATGGCTACACCTTC. Translating gives CASSLETGGEVYGYTF.

CDR3 protein: CASTRAGLSTDTQYF. The CDR3 coding sequence is TGTGCCAGCACCCGAGCGGGGCTTAGCACAGATACGCAGTATTTT. The chain links TRBV27 to TRBJ2-3; 7 nucleotides align to TRBD2. CDR3 length: 15 amino acids. Germline CDR1 is MNHEY and CDR2 is SMNVEV (reference sequence). The V and J ends lost 7 bases and 0 bases, in that order; junction bases with no gene match: 7.

As DNA, the CDR3 is TGTGCCAGCAGCTTTCAGGAGTCCCCCCAAGAGACCCAGTACTTC. It is translated as CASSFQESPQETQYF. The chain uses TRBV7-8 and TRBJ2-5; D remains ambiguous. The CDR3 is 15 residues long. With 3 bases removed from V and 1 base from J, the gap between germline ends came to 12 bases. Germline lookup yields CDR1 SGHVS and CDR2 FQNEAQ. The full variable domain, with the rest looked up from reference TRBV7-8 and TRBJ2-5, is GAGVSQSPRYKVAKRGQDVALRCDPISGHVSLFWYQQALGQGPEFLTYFQNEAQLDKSGLPSDRFFAERPEGSVSTLKIQRTQQEDSAVYLCASSFQESPQETQYFGPGTRLLVL.